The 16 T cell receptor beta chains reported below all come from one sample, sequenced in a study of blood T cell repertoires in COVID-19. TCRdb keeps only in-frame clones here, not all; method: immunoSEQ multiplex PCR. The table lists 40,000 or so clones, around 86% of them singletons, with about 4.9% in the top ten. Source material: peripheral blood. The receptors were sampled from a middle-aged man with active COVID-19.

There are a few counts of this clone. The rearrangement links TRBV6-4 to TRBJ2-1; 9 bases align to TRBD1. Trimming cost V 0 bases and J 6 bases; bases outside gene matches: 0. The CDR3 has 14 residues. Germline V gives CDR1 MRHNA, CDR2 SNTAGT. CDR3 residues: CASSDSTGGNEQFF. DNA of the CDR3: TGTGCCAGCAGTGACTCGACAGGGGGCAATGAGCAGTTCTTC.

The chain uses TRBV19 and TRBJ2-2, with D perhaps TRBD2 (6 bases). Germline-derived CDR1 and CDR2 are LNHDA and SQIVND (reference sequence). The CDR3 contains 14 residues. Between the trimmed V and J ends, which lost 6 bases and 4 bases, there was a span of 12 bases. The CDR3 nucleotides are TGTGCCAGTAGCAAAACTAGCCCCACCGGGGAGCTGTTTTTT. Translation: CASSKTSPTGELFF.

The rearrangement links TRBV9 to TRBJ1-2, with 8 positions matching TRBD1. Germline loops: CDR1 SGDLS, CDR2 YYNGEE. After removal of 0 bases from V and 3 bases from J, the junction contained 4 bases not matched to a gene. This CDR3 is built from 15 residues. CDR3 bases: TGTGCCAGCAGCGTAGGACAGGGGAAGGACTATGGCTACACCTTC. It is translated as CASSVGQGKDYGYTF. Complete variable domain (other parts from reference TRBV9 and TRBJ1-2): DSGVTQTPKHLITATGQRVTLRCSPRSGDLSVYWYQQSLDQGLQFLIQYYNGEERAKGNILERFSAQQFPDLHSELNLSSLELGDSALYFCASSVGQGKDYGYTFGSGTRLTVV.

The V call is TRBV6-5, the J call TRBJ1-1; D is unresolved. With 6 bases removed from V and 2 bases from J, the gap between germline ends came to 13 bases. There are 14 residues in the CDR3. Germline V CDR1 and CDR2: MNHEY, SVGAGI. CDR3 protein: CASSVISGNTEAFF. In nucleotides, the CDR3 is TGTGCCAGCAGCGTTATCTCGGGTAACACTGAAGCTTTCTTT.

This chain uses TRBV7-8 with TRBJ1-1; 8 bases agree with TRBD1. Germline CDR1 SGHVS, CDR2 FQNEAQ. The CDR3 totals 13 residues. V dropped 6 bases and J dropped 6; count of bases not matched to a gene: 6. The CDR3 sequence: CASSPRGLSEAFF. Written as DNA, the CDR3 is TGTGCCAGCAGTCCCAGGGGGCTGTCTGAAGCTTTCTTT.

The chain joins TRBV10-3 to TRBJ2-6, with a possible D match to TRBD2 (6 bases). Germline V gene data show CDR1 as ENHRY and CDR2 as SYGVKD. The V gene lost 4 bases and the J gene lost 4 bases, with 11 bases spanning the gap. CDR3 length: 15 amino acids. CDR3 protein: CAISVRGQGANVLTF. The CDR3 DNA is TGTGCCATCAGTGTGCGGGGTCAGGGGGCCAACGTCCTGACTTTC.

Here the CDR3 DNA reads TGTGCCAGCAGCTTGGGACAAGACACAGATACGCAGTATTTT. Protein: CASSLGQDTDTQYF. The rearrangement links TRBV11-2 to TRBJ2-3, with a possible D match to TRBD1 (6 bases). This CDR3 has 14 residues. Germline V gene lookup returns CDR1 SGHAT and CDR2 FQNNGV. The germline V and J ends were trimmed by 3 bases and 2 bases, with 9 bases remaining between them. The complete variable domain, with remaining parts taken from reference TRBV11-2 and TRBJ2-3, reads EAGVAQSPRYKIIEKRQSVAFWCNPISGHATLYWYQQILGQGPKLLIQFQNNGVVDDSQLPKDRFSAERLKGVDSTLKIQPAKLEDSAVYLCASSLGQDTDTQYFGPGTRLTVL.

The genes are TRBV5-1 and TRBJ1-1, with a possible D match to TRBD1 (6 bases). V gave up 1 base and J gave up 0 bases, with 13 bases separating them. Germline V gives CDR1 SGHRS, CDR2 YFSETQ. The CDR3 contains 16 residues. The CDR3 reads CASSLWTPGVNTEAFF. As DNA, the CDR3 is TGCGCCAGCAGCTTGTGGACCCCAGGGGTGAACACTGAAGCTTTCTTT.

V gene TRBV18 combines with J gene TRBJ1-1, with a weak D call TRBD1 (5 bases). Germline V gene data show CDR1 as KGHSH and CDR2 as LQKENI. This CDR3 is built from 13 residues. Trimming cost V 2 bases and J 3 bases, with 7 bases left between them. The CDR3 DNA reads TGTGCCAGCTCACCAGGGGCGGACACTGAAGCTTTCTTT. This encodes CASSPGADTEAFF.

The CDR3 sequence: CASSLGGGAEAFF. In nucleotides, the CDR3 is TGCGCCAGCAGCTTGGGAGGAGGGGCTGAAGCTTTCTTT. This chain joins TRBV5-1 and TRBJ1-1; TRBD1 might be the D (5 bases). The length of the CDR3 is 13 residues. The ends were cut back, 0 bases at V and 6 bases at J, with 9 bases in the middle. Germline values: CDR1 SGHRS, CDR2 YFSETQ.

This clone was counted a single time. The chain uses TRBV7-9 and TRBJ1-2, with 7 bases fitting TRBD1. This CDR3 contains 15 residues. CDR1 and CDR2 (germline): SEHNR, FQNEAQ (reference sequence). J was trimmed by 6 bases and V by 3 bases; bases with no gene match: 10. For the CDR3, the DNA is TGTGCCAGCAGCTTTAGCAGGGGGACGGTCGATGGCTACACCTTC. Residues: CASSFSRGTVDGYTF.

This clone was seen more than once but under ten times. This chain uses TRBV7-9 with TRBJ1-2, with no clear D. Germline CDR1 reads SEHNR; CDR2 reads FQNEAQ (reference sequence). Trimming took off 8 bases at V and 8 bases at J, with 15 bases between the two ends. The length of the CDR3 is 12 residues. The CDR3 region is CASGREGRGYTF. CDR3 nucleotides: TGTGCCAGCGGGAGGGAGGGCCGCGGCTACACCTTC.

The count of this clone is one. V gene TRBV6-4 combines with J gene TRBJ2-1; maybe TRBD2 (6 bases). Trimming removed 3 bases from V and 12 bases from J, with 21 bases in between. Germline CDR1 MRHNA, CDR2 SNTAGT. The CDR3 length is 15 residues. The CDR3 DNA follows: TGTGCCAGCAGTGATATTGGGAGAGGAGGGGTCGGGCAGTTCTTC. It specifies CASSDIGRGGVGQFF.

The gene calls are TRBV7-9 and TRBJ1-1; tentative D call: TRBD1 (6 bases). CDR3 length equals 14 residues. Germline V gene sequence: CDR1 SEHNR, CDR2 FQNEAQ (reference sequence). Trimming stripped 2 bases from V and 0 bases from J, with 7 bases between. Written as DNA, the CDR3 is TGTGCCAGCAGCTTAAGACAGGTGAACACTGAAGCTTTCTTT. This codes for CASSLRQVNTEAFF.

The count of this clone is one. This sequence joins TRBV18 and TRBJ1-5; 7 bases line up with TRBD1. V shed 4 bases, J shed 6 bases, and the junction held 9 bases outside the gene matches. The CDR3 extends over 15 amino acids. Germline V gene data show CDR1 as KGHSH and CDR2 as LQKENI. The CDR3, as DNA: TGTGCCAGCTCACTAACGTCAGGGGGAAGTCAGCCCCAGCATTTT. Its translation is CASSLTSGGSQPQHF.

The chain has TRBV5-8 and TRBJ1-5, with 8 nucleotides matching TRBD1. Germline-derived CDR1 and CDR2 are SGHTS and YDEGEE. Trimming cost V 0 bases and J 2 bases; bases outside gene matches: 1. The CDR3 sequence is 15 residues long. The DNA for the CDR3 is TGTGCCAGCAGCTTGGGGGGACAGGGCAATCAGCCCCAGCATTTT. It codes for CASSLGGQGNQPQHF.